Given below is one T cell receptor (beta chain) in context. The antigen is not known. The sample belongs to a study of blood T cells in healthy people across ages. Study findings and constraints: Greater diversity and more naive CD4+ cells were seen in long-lived donors than in aged donors.

Every donor contributed around 10 milliliters of peripheral blood by blood draw. It was with a sample-barcoded 5' primer and a J-beta primer mix that a second PCR of about 7 to 12 cycles was run. Using its own MiXCR run on the 5' RACE reads, TCRdb lists one record per CDR3 protein. The sample lists about 780,000 distinct CDR3 sequences; roughly 25% were seen once. This sample was also put to use in a study of T cells of mothers and their children. As that study records: Donation was provided by three healthy Caucasian mothers along with their six children. Unrelated mother-child pairs always had slightly, but never significantly, lower normalized overlap than related pairs.

The sequence derives from a boy aged 5 to 17 in good health. The sequenced material came from blood.

CDR3 coding DNA: TGTGCCAGCAGCTTAGTCGGGGGCTTAGGAGAGACCCAGTACTTC. Its translation is CASSLVGGLGETQYF. The rearrangement uses TRBV7-2 and TRBJ2-5; D is perhaps TRBD1 or TRBD2 (6 bases each). Germline assignment: CDR1 SGHTA and CDR2 FQGNSA. With 1 base removed from V and 4 bases from J, the gap between germline ends came to 13 bases. CDR3 size: 15 residues.